This entry concerns a single T cell receptor (beta chain). Profiled with immunoSEQ multiplex PCR; TCRdb holds only in-frame clones, not every one. The table shows 100,000 to 150,000 clones, with roughly nine tenths occurring only once. The record originates from a study of cytomegalovirus exposure and HLA in healthy donors. The CDR3 extends over 13 amino acids. Germline assignment: CDR1 ENHRY and CDR2 SYGVKD. The germline V and J ends were trimmed by 6 bases and 4 bases, with 10 bases remaining between them. The TCR comes from a woman under 30 in good health and CMV-seronegative. Sequencing used PBMCs. The chain has TRBV10-3 and TRBJ1-5; a possible D gene is TRBD1 (5 bases). CDR3 sequence reads: CAISNPGNQPQHF. In DNA form, the CDR3 reads TGTGCCATCAGCAACCCAGGGAATCAGCCCCAGCATTTT.